This T cell receptor (beta chain) is drawn from a study of response to subunit inactivated influenza vaccine. Overall study results and limits: Only a handful of new T cells, the authors suggested, are recruited with each seasonal influenza vaccination.

About this clonotype: Its antigen is as yet unknown.

TCRdb redid the calling of the RT-PCR reads with MiXCR, one entry per CDR3 protein. The sample holds fewer than 200,000 distinct CDR3 sequences, around 9% seen once. The receptor comes from a man aged 45 to 65 who received an inactivated influenza vaccine. The sequences come from non-naive T cells sorted from PBMCs, collected on the day of vaccination.

The CDR3 DNA is TGTGCCAGCAGTTCCCACCGCGGGATAGCTCGAGGCGAGCAGTACTTC. Its protein product is CASSSHRGIARGEQYF. The rearrangement joins TRBV27 to TRBJ2-7, with D possibly matching TRBD2 (6 bases). Germline CDR1 is MNHEY and CDR2 is SMNVEV (reference sequence). V dropped 4 bases and J dropped 6 bases, with 22 bases sitting between them. This CDR3 comprises 16 residues.